The clone carrying this T cell receptor (beta chain) was seen only once. This entry is derived from a study of T cell changes during pregnancy in multiple sclerosis. Clones were read by immunoSEQ multiplex PCR, and TCRdb kept only the in-frame ones, dropping some. This table has 25,000 to 30,000 clones, more than 85% appearing once. This specimen was CD4+ T cells from peripheral blood mononuclear cells, taken after pregnancy. This TCR was sampled from a female donor with multiple sclerosis, enrolled in a pregnancy study.

Here the CDR3 reads CADREHGNTIYF. The CDR3 DNA reads TGTGCCGACCGGGAGCACGGGAACACCATATATTTT. The chain employs TRBV10-3 and TRBJ1-3; the D is unclear. The CDR3 is 12 residues long. Trimming left V 11 bases short and J 7 bases short, with 15 bases between. Germline loops: CDR1 ENHRY, CDR2 SYGVKD.